The clone carrying this TCR beta chain occurred a few times. This CDR3 comprises 12 residues. Germline CDR1 is SGHRS and CDR2 is YFSETQ. With 3 bases clipped from V and 7 bases from J, the junction kept 3 bases outside the gene matches. The data originate from a study of blood T cell repertoires in COVID-19. Study-wide background: Spain, Italy and the United States supplied samples that represented acute and convalescent COVID-19. The analysed material was cDNA or gDNA that came from T cells, B-cell-depleted T cells, or PBMCs.

Per the original data handling: Estimates of nucleated cell counts were drawn from the amplification of reference gene primers. The repertoire was sequenced with immunoSEQ multiplex PCR; TCRdb's copy has only in-frame clones and lacks some. V and J calls and clone size follow that table, whereas D and trimming were derived from the DNA. The sample contains about 520,000 clones, approximately 85% of which appear only once. The sequenced sample consisted of peripheral blood. The chain uses TRBV5-1 and TRBJ1-1; TRBD1 matches at 7 bases. This sequence originates from a human donor in a cohort sampled during active COVID-19. The CDR3 loop is CASSSRTGEAFF. The CDR3 DNA follows: TGCGCCAGCAGCTCACGGACAGGTGAAGCTTTCTTT.